This T cell receptor beta chain was captured by sequencing in a study of T cells in Graves' hyperthyroidism and ophthalmopathy. Overall study results and limits: For ophthalmopathy, model prediction preceded onset by a median about 6.2 months.

Patients counted as stable if ophthalmopathy did not develop within 18 months. The study excluded patients with uncontrolled infection, other autoimmune disease, pregnancy or lactation. PBMCs were sourced from roughly 9.7 ml fresh peripheral blood. The CDR3 loop spans 16 amino acids. Germline V CDR1 and CDR2: SGHKS, YYEKEE (reference sequence). The J segment lost 4 bases and the V segment lost 0 bases, leaving 8 bases of the junction unmatched. Amplification of TCR beta CDR3 regions was performed using RNA transcripts as template. First-round RT-PCR of the TCR CDR3 relied on the HTBI primer set. MiXCR, applied by TCRdb to the multiplex PCR reads, yields one record per CDR3 protein. The table shows hundreds of thousands of distinct CDR3 sequences, with 14% occurring only once. A word on this clonotype: Its antigen is unknown.

V is TRBV5-5 and J is TRBJ2-3; 7 nucleotides match TRBD1. This receptor was identified in a woman in her late teens or twenties with Graves' hyperthyroidism. The sample comprised blood. CDR3 loop: CASSLGADRVSDTQYF. The CDR3 coding sequence is TGTGCCAGCAGCTTGGGAGCCGACAGGGTGTCAGATACGCAGTATTTT.